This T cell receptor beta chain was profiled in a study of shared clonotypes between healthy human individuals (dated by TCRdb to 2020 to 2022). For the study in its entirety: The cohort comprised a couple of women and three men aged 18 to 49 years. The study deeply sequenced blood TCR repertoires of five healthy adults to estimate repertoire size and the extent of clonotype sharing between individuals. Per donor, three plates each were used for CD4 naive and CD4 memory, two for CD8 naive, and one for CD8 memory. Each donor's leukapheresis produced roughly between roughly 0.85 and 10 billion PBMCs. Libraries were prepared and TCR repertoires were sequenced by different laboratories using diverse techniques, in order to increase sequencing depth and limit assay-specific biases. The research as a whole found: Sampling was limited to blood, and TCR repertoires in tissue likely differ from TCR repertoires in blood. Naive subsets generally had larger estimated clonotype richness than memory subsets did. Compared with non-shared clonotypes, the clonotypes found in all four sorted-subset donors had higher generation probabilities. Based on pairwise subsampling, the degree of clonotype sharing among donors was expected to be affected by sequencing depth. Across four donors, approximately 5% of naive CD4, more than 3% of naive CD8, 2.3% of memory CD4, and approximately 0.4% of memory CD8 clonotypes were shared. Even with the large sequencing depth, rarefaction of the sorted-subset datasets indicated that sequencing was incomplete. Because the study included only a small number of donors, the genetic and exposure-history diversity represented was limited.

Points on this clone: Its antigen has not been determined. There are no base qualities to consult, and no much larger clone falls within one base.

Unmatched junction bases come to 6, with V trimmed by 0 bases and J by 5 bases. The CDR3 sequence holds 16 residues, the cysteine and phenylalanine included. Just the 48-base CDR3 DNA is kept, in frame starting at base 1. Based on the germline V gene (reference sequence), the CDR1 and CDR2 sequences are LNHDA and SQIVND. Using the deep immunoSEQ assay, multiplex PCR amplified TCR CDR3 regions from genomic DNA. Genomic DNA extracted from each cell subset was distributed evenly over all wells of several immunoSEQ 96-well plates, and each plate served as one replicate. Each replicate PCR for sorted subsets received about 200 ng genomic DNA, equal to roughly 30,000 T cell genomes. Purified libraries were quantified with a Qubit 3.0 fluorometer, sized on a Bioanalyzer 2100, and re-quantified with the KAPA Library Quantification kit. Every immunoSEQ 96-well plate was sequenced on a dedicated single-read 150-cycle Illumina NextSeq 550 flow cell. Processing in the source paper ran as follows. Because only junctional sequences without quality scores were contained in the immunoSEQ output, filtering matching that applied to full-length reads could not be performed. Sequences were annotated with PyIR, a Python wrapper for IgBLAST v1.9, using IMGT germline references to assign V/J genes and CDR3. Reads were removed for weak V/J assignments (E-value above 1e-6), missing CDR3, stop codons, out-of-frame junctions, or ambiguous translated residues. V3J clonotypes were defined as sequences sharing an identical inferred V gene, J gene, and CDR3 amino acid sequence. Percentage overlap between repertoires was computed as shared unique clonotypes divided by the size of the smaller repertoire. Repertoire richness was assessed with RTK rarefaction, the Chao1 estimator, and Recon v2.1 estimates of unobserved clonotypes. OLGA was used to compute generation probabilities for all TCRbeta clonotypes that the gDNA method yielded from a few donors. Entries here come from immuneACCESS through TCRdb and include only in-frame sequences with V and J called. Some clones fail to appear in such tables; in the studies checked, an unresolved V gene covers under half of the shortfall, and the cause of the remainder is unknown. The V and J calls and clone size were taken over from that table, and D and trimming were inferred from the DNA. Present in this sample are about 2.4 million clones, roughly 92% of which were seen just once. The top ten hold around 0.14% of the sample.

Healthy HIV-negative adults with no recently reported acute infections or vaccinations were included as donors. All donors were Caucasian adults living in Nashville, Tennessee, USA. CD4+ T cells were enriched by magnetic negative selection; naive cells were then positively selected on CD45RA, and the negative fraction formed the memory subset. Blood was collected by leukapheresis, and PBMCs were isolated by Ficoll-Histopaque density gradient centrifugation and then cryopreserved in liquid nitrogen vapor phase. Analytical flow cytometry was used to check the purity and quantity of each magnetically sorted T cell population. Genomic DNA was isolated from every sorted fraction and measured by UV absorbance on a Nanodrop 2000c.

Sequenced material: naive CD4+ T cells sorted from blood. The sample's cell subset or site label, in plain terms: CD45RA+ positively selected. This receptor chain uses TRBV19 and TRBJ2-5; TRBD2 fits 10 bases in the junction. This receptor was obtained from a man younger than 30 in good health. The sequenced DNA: TGTGCCAGTAGTATAGATGGGAGACTAGCGGGCGAGACCCAGTACTTC. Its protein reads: CASSIDGRLAGETQYF.